These 17 T cell receptor beta chains share one sample of origin, sequenced in a study of blood T cell repertoires in COVID-19. TCRdb's copy holds only in-frame clones and misses some; the assay was immunoSEQ multiplex PCR. The data show around 150,000 clones, roughly 82% seen once. The sequencing sample was made of peripheral blood. The receptors shown here come from a woman aged 35 to 49 with COVID-19, enrolled during active disease.

CDR3 protein: CASSGAAGDEQFF. DNA of the CDR3: TGTGCCAGTAGCGGGGCAGCGGGGGATGAGCAGTTCTTC. This chain links TRBV19 with TRBJ2-1; 8 bases map to TRBD2. The length of the CDR3 is 13 residues. Germline V lookup: CDR1 LNHDA, CDR2 SQIVND (reference sequence). Trimming took 6 bases from V and 8 from J; bases not matched to a gene: 6.

This clone has a handful of counts. The V call is TRBV27, the J call TRBJ1-5; 7 bases align to TRBD1. The germline gives CDR1 MNHEY, CDR2 SMNVEV (reference sequence). This CDR3 region has 15 residues. The V gene end was trimmed by 3 bases and the J gene end by 6 bases; junction bases not matched to a gene: 8. Written as DNA, the CDR3 is TGTGCCAGCAGTTTGAGACAGGGCGGGACTCAGCCCCAGCATTTT. Translation gives CASSLRQGGTQPQHF.

The chain is built from TRBV10-2 and TRBJ2-2, with D hard to call. This CDR3 comprises 14 residues. V lost 7 bases to trimming and J lost 0 bases, with 9 bases between them. Germline assignment: CDR1 WSHSY and CDR2 SAAADI. CDR3 loop: CASTLLANTGELFF. The CDR3 DNA is TGCGCCAGCACTTTATTAGCGAACACCGGGGAGCTGTTTTTT.

CDR3 amino acids: CASSLDLGGEQFF. The DNA of the CDR3 is TGTGCCAGCAGCTTAGACTTAGGGGGTGAGCAGTTCTTC. V is TRBV11-1 and J is TRBJ2-1; weak D call: TRBD1 (6 bases). The CDR3 is 13 amino acids. Germline CDR1 SGHAT, CDR2 FQDESV (reference sequence). With 1 base removed from V and 9 bases from J, the gap between germline ends came to 10 bases.

This chain uses TRBV3-1 (or the pseudogene TRBV3-2) with TRBJ2-6, with 7 positions matching TRBD1. The CDR3 loop spans 14 amino acids. Germline V CDR1 and CDR2: LGHDT, YNNKEL (reference sequence). The junction had 1 base not matched to a gene; V was cut back by 6 bases and J by 2 bases. The DNA of the CDR3 is TGTGCCAGCAGTACAGGGGCTGGGGCCAACGTCCTGACTTTC. Its translation is CASSTGAGANVLTF.

This clone was found once. CDR3: CASEVDNSPLHF. The DNA for the CDR3 is TGTGCCAGCGAAGTAGATAATTCACCCCTCCACTTT. V is TRBV2 and J is TRBJ1-6, with D unclear. This CDR3 spans 12 amino acids. Per the germline V gene, CDR1 is SNHLY and CDR2 is FYNNEI. The V end lost 8 bases, the J end lost 5 bases, and 7 bases lay between the germline ends.

This clone turned up a few times. The chain combines TRBV6-5 with TRBJ1-1, with D uncertain. Trimming left V 6 bases short and J 0 bases short, with 8 bases between. The CDR3 extends over 13 amino acids. In germline, CDR1 is MNHEY, CDR2 SVGAGI. CDR3 in DNA: TGTGCCAGCAGCCCAACACTGAACACTGAAGCTTTCTTT. Its protein product is CASSPTLNTEAFF.

Of note for this clone: This sample also contains other DNA sequences that code for the same CDR3. This chain uses TRBV19 with TRBJ2-3; the match to TRBD2 covers 7 bases. This CDR3 comprises 12 residues. Looked up from germline, CDR1 is LNHDA and CDR2 is SQIVND (reference sequence). J was trimmed by 5 bases and V by 5 bases; bases with no gene match: 1. CDR3 in amino acids: CASSPSGDTQYF. In DNA, the CDR3 is TGTGCCAGTAGTCCTAGCGGAGATACGCAGTATTTT.

CDR3 residues: CAISGGGTSLNNEQFF. The CDR3 DNA sequence: TGTGCCATCAGTGGGGGCGGGACTAGCCTTAACAATGAGCAGTTCTTC. V and J are TRBV10-3 and TRBJ2-1, with 9 bases that match TRBD2. Looked up from germline, CDR1 is ENHRY and CDR2 is SYGVKD. There are 16 residues in the CDR3. J lost 5 bases, V lost 4 bases, and 9 bases had no gene match.

The chain combines TRBV18 with TRBJ1-1; 7 bases are shared with TRBD1. This CDR3 spans 12 amino acids. Germline V gives CDR1 KGHSH, CDR2 LQKENI. The V and J ends lost 1 base and 10 bases, in that order; junction bases with no gene match: 3. The CDR3 protein is CASSPRAGGAFF. The CDR3, as DNA: TGTGCCAGCTCACCACGGGCAGGGGGAGCTTTCTTT.

The genes are TRBV5-5 and TRBJ2-7; 7 positions agree with TRBD2. With V trimmed by 4 bases and J by 6 bases, 10 bases remained unmatched. Germline lookup yields CDR1 SGHKS and CDR2 YYEKEE (reference sequence). This CDR3 is built from 14 residues. CDR3: CASSHRLASPEQYF. The CDR3 DNA reads as TGTGCCAGCAGCCACAGACTAGCTTCGCCCGAGCAGTACTTC.

A note on this clone: At one of its ends the junction is not consistent with the germline gene, which may arise from a read error. The chain combines TRBV7-7 with TRBJ1-5, with D possibly being TRBD1 (6 bases). Germline V CDR1 and CDR2: SSHAT, FNYEAQ (reference sequence). The CDR3 runs to 14 residues. Here the CDR3 reads CASRRTASNQPQHF. In DNA form, the CDR3 reads TGTGCTAGCAGACGGACAGCTAGCAATCAGCCCCAGCATTTT.

This clone has a handful of counts. The chain recombines TRBV28 with TRBJ2-1; 14 nucleotides line up with TRBD2. This CDR3 spans 17 amino acids. The germline V gene has CDR1 MDHEN and CDR2 SYDVKM. Trimming at V came to 3 bases and at J to 8 bases, leaving 9 bases not matched to a gene. The CDR3 DNA reads TGTGCCAGCAGTTTTTCGGGACTAGCGGGAGAGGGCGATGAGCAGTTCTTC. Translating gives CASSFSGLAGEGDEQFF.

This clone was recorded many times. V usage is TRBV19 and J usage is TRBJ2-1, with TRBD2 matching 11 bases. Germline CDR1 LNHDA, CDR2 SQIVND (reference sequence). There are 17 residues in the CDR3. The J segment lost 4 bases and the V segment lost 3 bases, leaving 8 bases of the junction unmatched. The CDR3 reads CASSMRSSGRFYNEQFF. The CDR3 coding sequence is TGTGCCAGTAGTATGAGGTCTAGCGGGAGGTTTTACAATGAGCAGTTCTTC. Variable domain in full (rest from reference TRBV19 and TRBJ2-1): DGGITQSPKYLFRKEGQNVTLSCEQNLNHDAMYWYRQDPGQGLRLIYYSQIVNDFQKGDIAEGYSVSREKKESFPLTVTSAQKNPTAFYLCASSMRSSGRFYNEQFFGPGTRLTVL.

This chain connects TRBV7-8 to TRBJ1-3, with a possible D match to TRBD1 (6 bases). Germline V gene data show CDR1 as SGHVS and CDR2 as FQNEAQ. There are 13 residues in the CDR3. Trimming removed 3 bases from V and 7 bases from J, with 10 bases in between. CDR3 amino acids: CASSLGGGNTIYF. CDR3 coding DNA: TGTGCCAGCAGCTTGGGAGGGGGTAACACCATATATTTT. The full variable domain, rest sourced from reference TRBV7-8 and TRBJ1-3, is GAGVSQSPRYKVAKRGQDVALRCDPISGHVSLFWYQQALGQGPEFLTYFQNEAQLDKSGLPSDRFFAERPEGSVSTLKIQRTQQEDSAVYLCASSLGGGNTIYFGEGSWLTVV.

This chain uses TRBV18 with TRBJ2-3, with TRBD1 as a possible D gene (6 bases). Germline lookup yields CDR1 KGHSH and CDR2 LQKENI. The CDR3 has 16 residues. Deletions cut 0 bases from V and 0 bases from J, with 10 bases between. The CDR3 region is CASSPPGARSTDTQYF. CDR3 DNA: TGTGCCAGCTCACCACCGGGGGCCAGGAGCACAGATACGCAGTATTTT.

V gene TRBV6-6 combines with J gene TRBJ2-3; TRBD2 matches 7 bases. V was pared by 3 bases and J by 2 bases, with 5 bases of the junction left unmatched. The CDR3 has 15 amino acids. CDR1 and CDR2 from the germline V gene are MNHNY and SVGAGI (reference sequence). The CDR3 reads CASSYILADTDTQYF. The CDR3 DNA sequence: TGTGCCAGCAGTTATATCCTAGCGGACACAGATACGCAGTATTTT.